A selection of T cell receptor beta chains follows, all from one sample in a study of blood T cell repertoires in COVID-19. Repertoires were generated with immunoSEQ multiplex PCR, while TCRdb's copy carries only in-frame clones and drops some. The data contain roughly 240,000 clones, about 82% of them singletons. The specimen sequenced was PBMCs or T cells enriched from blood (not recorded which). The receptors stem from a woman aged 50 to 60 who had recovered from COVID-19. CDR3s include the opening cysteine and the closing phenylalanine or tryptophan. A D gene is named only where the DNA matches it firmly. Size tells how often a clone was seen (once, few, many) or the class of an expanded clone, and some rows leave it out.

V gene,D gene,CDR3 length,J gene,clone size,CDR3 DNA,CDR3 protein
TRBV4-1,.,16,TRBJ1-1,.,TGCGCCAGCAGCCAAGTTGGGGGGAGGCTGAACACTGAAGCTTTCTTT,CASSQVGGRLNTEAFF
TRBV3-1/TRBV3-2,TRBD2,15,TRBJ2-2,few,TGTGCCAGCAGCCAAGCTAGCGGGGTATACGGGGAGCTGTTTTTT,CASSQASGVYGELFF
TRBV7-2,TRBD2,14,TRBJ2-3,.,TGTGCCAGCACGGTCGGGAGGGTACCAGATACGCAGTATTTT,CASTVGRVPDTQYF
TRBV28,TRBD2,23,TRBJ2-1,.,TGTGCCAGCACCCCAAGTTCCCCTTACCGGAGGACTAGCGGGAGGGGATCCTACAATGAGCAGTTCTTC,CASTPSSPYRRTSGRGSYNEQFF
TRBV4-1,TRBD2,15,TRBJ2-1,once,TGCGCCAGCAGCCAAGGGGCGGGGGGGCCGTATGAGCAGTTCTTC,CASSQGAGGPYEQFF
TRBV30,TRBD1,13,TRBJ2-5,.,TGTGCCTGGAGTGTACACAGGGGCGAGACCCAGTACTTC,CAWSVHRGETQYF
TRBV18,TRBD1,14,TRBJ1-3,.,TGTGCCAGCTCACCATGGACAGGGTGGAACACCATATATTTT,CASSPWTGWNTIYF
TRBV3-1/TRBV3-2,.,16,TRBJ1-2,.,TGTGCCAGCAGCCGTCGACGGGGGGCCACCTTCGGGGGCTACACCTTC,CASSRRRGATFGGYTF
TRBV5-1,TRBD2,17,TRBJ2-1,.,TGCGCCAGCAGCATCGGACTAGCGGGGGGGCCTAGGAATAAGCAGTTCTTC,CASSIGLAGGPRNKQFF
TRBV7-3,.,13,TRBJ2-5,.,TGTGCCAGCAGCCCAACGACAGGAGAGACCCAGTACTTC,CASSPTTGETQYF
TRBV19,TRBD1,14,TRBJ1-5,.,TGTGCCAGTAGTCCGGACAGGAGAGATCAGCCCCAGCATTTT,CASSPDRRDQPQHF